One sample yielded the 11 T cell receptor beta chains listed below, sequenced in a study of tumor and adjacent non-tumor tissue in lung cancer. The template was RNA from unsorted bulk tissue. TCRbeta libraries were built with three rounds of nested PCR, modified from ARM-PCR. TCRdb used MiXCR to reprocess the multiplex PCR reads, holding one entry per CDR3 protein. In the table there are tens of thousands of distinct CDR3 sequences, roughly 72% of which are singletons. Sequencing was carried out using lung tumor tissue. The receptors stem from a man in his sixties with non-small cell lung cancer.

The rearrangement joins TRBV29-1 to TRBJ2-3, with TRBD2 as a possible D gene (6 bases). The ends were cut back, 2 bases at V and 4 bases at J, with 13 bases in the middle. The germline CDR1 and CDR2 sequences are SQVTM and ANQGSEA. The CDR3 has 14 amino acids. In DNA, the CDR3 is TGCAGCGTTGAAACTAGGTCTAGCGCAGATACGCAGTATTTT. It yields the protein CSVETRSSADTQYF.

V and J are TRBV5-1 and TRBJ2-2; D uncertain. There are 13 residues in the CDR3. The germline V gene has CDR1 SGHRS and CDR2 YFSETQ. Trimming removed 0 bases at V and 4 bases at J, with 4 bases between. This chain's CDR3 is CASSLGSTGELFF. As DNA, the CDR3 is TGCGCCAGCAGCTTGGGTAGCACCGGGGAGCTGTTTTTT.

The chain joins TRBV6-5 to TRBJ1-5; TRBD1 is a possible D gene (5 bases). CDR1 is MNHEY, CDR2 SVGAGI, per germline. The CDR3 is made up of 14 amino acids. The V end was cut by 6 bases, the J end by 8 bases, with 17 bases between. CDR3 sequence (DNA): TGTGCCAGCAGGCGACTCCAGGGAGGTAAGCCCCAGCATTTT. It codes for CASRRLQGGKPQHF.

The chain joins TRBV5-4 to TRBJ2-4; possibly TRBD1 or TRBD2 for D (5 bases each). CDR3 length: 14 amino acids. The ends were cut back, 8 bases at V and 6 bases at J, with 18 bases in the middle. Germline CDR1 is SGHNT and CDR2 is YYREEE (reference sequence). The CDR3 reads CASSPGQELNIQYF. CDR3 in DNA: TGTGCCAGTAGCCCGGGGCAGGAGTTAAACATTCAGTACTTC.

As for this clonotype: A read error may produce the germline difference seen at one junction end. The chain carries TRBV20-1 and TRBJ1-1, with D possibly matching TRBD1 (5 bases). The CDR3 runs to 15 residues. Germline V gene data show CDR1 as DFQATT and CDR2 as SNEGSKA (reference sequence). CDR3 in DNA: TGCAGTGCTAGAGATTTTGGAGGGGCCAACATTGAAGTTTTCTTT. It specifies CSARDFGGANIEVFF.

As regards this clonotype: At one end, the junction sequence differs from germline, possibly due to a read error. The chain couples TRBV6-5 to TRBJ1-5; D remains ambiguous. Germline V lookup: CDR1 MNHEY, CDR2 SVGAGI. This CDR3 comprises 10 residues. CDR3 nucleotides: TGTGTCAGCGGCCATCAGCCCCAACATTTT. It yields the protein CVSGHQPQHF.

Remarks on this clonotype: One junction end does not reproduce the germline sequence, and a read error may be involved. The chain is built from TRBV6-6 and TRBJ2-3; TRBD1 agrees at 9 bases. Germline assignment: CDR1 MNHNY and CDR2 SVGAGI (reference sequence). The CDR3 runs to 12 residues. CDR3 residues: CDSSYRGLTQYF. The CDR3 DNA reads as TGTGACAGCAGTTACAGGGGGCTTACGCAGTATTTC.

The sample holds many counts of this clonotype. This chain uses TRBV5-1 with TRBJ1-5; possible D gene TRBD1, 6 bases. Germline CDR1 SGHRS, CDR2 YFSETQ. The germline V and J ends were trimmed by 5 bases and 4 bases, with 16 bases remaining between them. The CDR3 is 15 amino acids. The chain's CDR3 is CASRWGEGGNQPQHF. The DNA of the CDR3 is TGCGCCAGCAGATGGGGGGAAGGGGGGAATCAGCCCCAGCATTTT.

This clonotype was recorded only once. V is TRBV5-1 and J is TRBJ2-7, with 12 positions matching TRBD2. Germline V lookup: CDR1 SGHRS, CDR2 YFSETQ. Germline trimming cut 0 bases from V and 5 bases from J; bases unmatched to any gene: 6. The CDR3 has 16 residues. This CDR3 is CASSLGTSGRLHEQYF. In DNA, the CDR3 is TGCGCCAGCAGCTTGGGAACTAGCGGGAGGTTACACGAGCAGTACTTC.

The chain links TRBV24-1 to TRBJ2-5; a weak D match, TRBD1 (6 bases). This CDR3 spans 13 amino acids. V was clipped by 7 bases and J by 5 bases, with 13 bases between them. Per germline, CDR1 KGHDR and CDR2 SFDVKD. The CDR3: CATSPGQHETQYF. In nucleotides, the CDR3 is TGTGCCACCAGCCCTGGACAGCATGAGACCCAGTACTTC.

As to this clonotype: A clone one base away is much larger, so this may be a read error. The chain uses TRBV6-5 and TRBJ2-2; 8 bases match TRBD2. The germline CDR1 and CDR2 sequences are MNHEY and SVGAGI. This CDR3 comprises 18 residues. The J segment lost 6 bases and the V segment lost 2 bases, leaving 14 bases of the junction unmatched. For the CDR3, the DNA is TGTGCCAGCAGTTACGGTTGCGGGGGGCCATCCACGGCCGGGGAGCTGTTTTTT. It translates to CASSYGCGGPSTAGELFF.